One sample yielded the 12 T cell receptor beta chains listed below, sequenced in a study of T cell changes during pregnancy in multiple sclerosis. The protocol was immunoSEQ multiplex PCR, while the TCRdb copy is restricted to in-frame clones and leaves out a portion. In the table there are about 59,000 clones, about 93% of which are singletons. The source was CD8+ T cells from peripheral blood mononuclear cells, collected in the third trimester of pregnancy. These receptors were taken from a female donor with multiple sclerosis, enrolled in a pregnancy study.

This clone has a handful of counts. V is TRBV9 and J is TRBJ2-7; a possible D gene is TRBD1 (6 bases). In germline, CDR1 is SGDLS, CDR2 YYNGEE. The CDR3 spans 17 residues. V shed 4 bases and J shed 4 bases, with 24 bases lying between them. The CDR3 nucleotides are TGTGCCAGCAGCACATCGAAGTTAGCAGGGGCTCATTACGAGCAGTACTTC. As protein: CASSTSKLAGAHYEQYF.

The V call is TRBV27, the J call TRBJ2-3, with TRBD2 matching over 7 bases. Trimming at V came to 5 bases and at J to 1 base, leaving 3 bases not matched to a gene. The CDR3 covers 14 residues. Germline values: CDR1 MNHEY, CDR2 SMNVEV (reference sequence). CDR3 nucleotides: TGTGCCAGCAGTGGCGCGGGAGGCACAGATACGCAGTATTTT. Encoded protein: CASSGAGGTDTQYF.

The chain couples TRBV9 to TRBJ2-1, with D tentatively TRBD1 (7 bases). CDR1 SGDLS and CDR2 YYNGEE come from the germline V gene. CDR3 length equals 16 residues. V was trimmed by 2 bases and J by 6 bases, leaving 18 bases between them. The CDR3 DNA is TGTGCCAGCAGCGTTTATGGAGGGGGCGCCCCCAATGAGCAGTTCTTC. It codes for CASSVYGGGAPNEQFF.

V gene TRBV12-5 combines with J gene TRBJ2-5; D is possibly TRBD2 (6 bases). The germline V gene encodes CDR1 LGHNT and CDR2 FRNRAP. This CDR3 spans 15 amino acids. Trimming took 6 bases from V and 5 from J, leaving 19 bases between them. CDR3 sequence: CASGSLGTEGETQYF. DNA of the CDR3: TGTGCTAGTGGCTCCCTAGGGACTGAGGGTGAGACCCAGTACTTC.

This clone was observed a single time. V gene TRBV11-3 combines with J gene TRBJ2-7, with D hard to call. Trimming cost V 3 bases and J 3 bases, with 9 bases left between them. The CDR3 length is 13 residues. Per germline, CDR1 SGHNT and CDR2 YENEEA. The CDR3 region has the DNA TGTGCCAGCAGCTTGGCCGCCCACTACGAGCAGTACTTC. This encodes CASSLAAHYEQYF.

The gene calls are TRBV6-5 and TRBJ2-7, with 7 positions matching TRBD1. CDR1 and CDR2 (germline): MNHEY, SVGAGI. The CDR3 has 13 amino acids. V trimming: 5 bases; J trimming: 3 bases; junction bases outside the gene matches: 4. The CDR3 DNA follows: TGTGCCAGCAGTCAACGACAGGGCTACGAGCAGTACTTC. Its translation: CASSQRQGYEQYF.

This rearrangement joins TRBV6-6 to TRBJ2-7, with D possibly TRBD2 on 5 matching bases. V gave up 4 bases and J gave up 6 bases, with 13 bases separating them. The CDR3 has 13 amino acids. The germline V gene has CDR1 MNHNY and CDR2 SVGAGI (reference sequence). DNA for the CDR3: TGTGCCAGCAGTTTAACACTAGACTCCGAGCAGTACTTC. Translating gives CASSLTLDSEQYF.

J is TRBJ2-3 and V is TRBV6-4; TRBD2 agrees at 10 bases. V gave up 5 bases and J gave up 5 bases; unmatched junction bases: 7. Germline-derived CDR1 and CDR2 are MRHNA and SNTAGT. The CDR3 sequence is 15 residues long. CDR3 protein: CASSSLAGVGDTQYF. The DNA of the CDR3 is TGTGCCAGCAGTTCTCTAGCGGGAGTTGGAGATACGCAGTATTTT.

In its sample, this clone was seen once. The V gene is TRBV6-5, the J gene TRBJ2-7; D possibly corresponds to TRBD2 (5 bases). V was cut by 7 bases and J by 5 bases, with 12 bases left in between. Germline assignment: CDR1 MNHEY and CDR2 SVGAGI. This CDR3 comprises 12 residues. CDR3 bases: TGTGCCAGCACGGCGGGTAATAACGAGCAGTACTTC. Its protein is CASTAGNNEQYF.

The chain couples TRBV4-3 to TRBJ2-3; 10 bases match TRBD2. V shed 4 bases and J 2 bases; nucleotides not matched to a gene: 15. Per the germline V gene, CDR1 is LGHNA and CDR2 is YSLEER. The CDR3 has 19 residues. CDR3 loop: CASSPRPLAGEGVTDTQYF. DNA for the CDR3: TGCGCCAGCAGCCCCAGACCGCTAGCGGGAGAAGGAGTCACAGATACGCAGTATTTT.

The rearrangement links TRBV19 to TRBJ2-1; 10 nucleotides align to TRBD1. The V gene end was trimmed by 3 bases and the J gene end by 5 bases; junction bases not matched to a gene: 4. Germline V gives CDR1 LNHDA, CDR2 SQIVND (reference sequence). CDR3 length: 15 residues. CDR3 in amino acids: CASSIKGQGNNEQFF. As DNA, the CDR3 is TGTGCCAGTAGTATTAAGGGACAGGGGAACAATGAGCAGTTCTTC. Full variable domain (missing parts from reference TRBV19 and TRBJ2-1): DGGITQSPKYLFRKEGQNVTLSCEQNLNHDAMYWYRQDPGQGLRLIYYSQIVNDFQKGDIAEGYSVSREKKESFPLTVTSAQKNPTAFYLCASSIKGQGNNEQFFGPGTRLTVL.

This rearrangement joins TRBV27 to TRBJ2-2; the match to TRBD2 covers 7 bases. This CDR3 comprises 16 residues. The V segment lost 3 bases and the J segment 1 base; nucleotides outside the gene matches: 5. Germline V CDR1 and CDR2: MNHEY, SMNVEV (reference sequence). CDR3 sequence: CASSLRDYLNTGELFF. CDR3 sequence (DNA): TGTGCCAGCAGTTTGCGGGACTATCTGAACACCGGGGAGCTGTTTTTT.